This is a list of T cell receptor beta chains from one sample in a study of CD8 T cells in ankylosing spondylitis. TCRdb called the 5' RACE reads again in MiXCR, with one record for every CDR3 protein. The sample lists 200,000 to 300,000 distinct CDR3 sequences, approximately 30% seen once, with 4% to 5% in the top ten. The specimen was blood, either unsorted or a sorted T cell fraction (not recorded which). Receptors originate from a male donor with ankylosing spondylitis or in good health (not recorded which). CDR3s include the opening cysteine and the closing phenylalanine or tryptophan. A D gene is named only where the DNA matches it firmly. Part of the rows lack a size; the others show once, few, many or a class for expanded clones.

V gene: TRBV5-1
J gene: TRBJ2-2
D gene: -
clone size: -
CDR3 DNA: TGCGCCAGCAGCCTTGCGGGTCACCAGAACACCGGGGAGCTGTTTTTT
CDR3 protein: CASSLAGHQNTGELFF

V gene: TRBV5-1
J gene: TRBJ2-7
D gene: TRBD1
clone size: few
CDR3 DNA: TGCGCCAGCAGCTTCTCGACAGGGGGCTACGAGCAGTACTTC
CDR3 protein: CASSFSTGGYEQYF

V gene: TRBV24-1
J gene: TRBJ2-5
D gene: -
clone size: -
CDR3 DNA: TGTGCCACCAGTGATTTGTCAGGGCAAGAGACCCAGTACTTC
CDR3 protein: CATSDLSGQETQYF

V gene: TRBV4-2
J gene: TRBJ2-5
D gene: -
clone size: -
CDR3 DNA: TGTGCCAGCAGCCCCACAAAACAAGAGACCCAGTACTTC
CDR3 protein: CASSPTKQETQYF

V gene: TRBV20-1
J gene: TRBJ1-5
D gene: -
clone size: few
CDR3 DNA: TGCAGTGCTCCACGCCTCGGACAATTACAGCCCCAGCATTTT
CDR3 protein: CSAPRLGQLQPQHF

V gene: TRBV10-3
J gene: TRBJ2-2
D gene: -
clone size: few
CDR3 DNA: TGTGCCATCAGTGAGCCCACGAACACCGGGGAGCTGTTTTTT
CDR3 protein: CAISEPTNTGELFF

V gene: TRBV3-1
J gene: TRBJ2-7
D gene: TRBD2
clone size: -
CDR3 DNA: TGTGCCAGCAGCAAGCCGCGAGCGGGACGCTACGAGCAGTACTTC
CDR3 protein: CASSKPRAGRYEQYF

V gene: TRBV12-3/TRBV12-4
J gene: TRBJ2-3
D gene: -
clone size: -
CDR3 DNA: TGTGCCAGCAGCCCCCCATTTCGGGTGAAAACGCAGTATTTT
CDR3 protein: CASSPPFRVKTQYF

V gene: TRBV11-2
J gene: TRBJ2-5
D gene: -
clone size: -
CDR3 DNA: TGTGCCAGCAGCCGCGCAGGGGTGGGAGAGACCCAGTACTTC
CDR3 protein: CASSRAGVGETQYF

V gene: TRBV15
J gene: TRBJ2-1
D gene: -
clone size: -
CDR3 DNA: TGTGCCACCAGCCTCTGGGTGTTGTCTGGTGAGCAGTTCTTC
CDR3 protein: CATSLWVLSGEQFF

V gene: TRBV13
J gene: TRBJ2-1
D gene: -
clone size: -
CDR3 DNA: TGTGCCAGCAGCTTAGGAAGGACGGGTACCTACAATGAGCAGTTCTTC
CDR3 protein: CASSLGRTGTYNEQFF

V gene: TRBV7-2
J gene: TRBJ2-1
D gene: -
clone size: -
CDR3 DNA: TGTGCCACCACCTTGGACCCTAGTGATTACAATGAGCAGTTCTTC
CDR3 protein: CATTLDPSDYNEQFF

V gene: TRBV2
J gene: TRBJ2-1
D gene: TRBD1
clone size: -
CDR3 DNA: TGTGCCAGTGGACAGGGATTAAGCTCCTACAATGAGCAGTTCTTC
CDR3 protein: CASGQGLSSYNEQFF

V gene: TRBV20-1
J gene: TRBJ2-1
D gene: -
clone size: -
CDR3 DNA: TGCAGTGCTAGAGATGAGGGGGGGGGCCTCAATGAGCAGTTCTTC
CDR3 protein: CSARDEGGGLNEQFF

V gene: TRBV29-1
J gene: TRBJ2-7
D gene: TRBD1
clone size: -
CDR3 DNA: TGCAGCGTTCTGCACGGACAGGGGGCCCCTCATGCCTACGAGCAGTACTTC
CDR3 protein: CSVLHGQGAPHAYEQYF

V gene: TRBV9
J gene: TRBJ2-1
D gene: TRBD2
clone size: few
CDR3 DNA: TGTGCCAGCAGTCCTAGCGGGACGTACAATGAGCAGTTCTTC
CDR3 protein: CASSPSGTYNEQFF

V gene: TRBV5-5
J gene: TRBJ2-1
D gene: -
clone size: -
CDR3 DNA: TGTGCCAGCAGCTTATGGGGATACAATGAGCAGTTCTTC
CDR3 protein: CASSLWGYNEQFF

V gene: TRBV15
J gene: TRBJ2-7
D gene: -
clone size: -
CDR3 DNA: TGTGCCACCAGCCCAGATGTGGGCAGGGTACACGAGCAGTACTTC
CDR3 protein: CATSPDVGRVHEQYF

V gene: TRBV7-9
J gene: TRBJ2-5
D gene: -
clone size: few
CDR3 DNA: TGTGCCAGCAGCTCGACGCTAGCATGGGAGACCCAGTACTTC
CDR3 protein: CASSSTLAWETQYF

V gene: TRBV15
J gene: TRBJ2-1
D gene: -
clone size: -
CDR3 DNA: TGTGCCACCAGCAGAACTAGACAAGGTGAGCAGTTCTTC
CDR3 protein: CATSRTRQGEQFF

V gene: TRBV27
J gene: TRBJ2-3
D gene: -
clone size: -
CDR3 DNA: TGTGCCAGCAGTTTGTTGCCCCTTGCAGACGTGCTTGGTACGCAGTATTTT
CDR3 protein: CASSLLPLADVLGTQYF

V gene: TRBV7-8
J gene: TRBJ2-3
D gene: TRBD2
clone size: -
CDR3 DNA: TGTGCCAGCAGCTTAGCGGGGGGGACTGAGCAGTATTTT
CDR3 protein: CASSLAGGTEQYF

V gene: TRBV28
J gene: TRBJ2-7
D gene: TRBD2
clone size: -
CDR3 DNA: TGTGCCAGCCGGGGGGAAGGATACTACGAGCAGTACTTC
CDR3 protein: CASRGEGYYEQYF

V gene: TRBV6-5
J gene: TRBJ1-1
D gene: -
clone size: few
CDR3 DNA: TGTGCCAGCAGCCAACAGGGAGTGAAAGCTTTCTTT
CDR3 protein: CASSQQGVKAFF

V gene: TRBV20-1
J gene: TRBJ2-3
D gene: TRBD2
clone size: many
CDR3 DNA: TGCAGTGCTAGACCCGCAGCGGGGAGCACAGATACGCAGTATTTT
CDR3 protein: CSARPAAGSTDTQYF

V gene: TRBV29-1
J gene: TRBJ2-3
D gene: TRBD2
clone size: many
CDR3 DNA: TGCAGCGTCGCCGGGACTCCAGCGGGGACCACAGATACGCAGTATTTT
CDR3 protein: CSVAGTPAGTTDTQYF

V gene: TRBV2
J gene: TRBJ2-1
D gene: -
clone size: -
CDR3 DNA: TGTGCCAGCAGGGCCGGGGCAGGACAGTACAATGAGCAGTTCTTC
CDR3 protein: CASRAGAGQYNEQFF

V gene: TRBV12-3/TRBV12-4
J gene: TRBJ1-5
D gene: -
clone size: -
CDR3 DNA: TGTGCCAGCAGCTCGCGGGCGATCAATCAGCCCCAGCATTTT
CDR3 protein: CASSSRAINQPQHF

V gene: TRBV5-1
J gene: TRBJ2-1
D gene: TRBD2
clone size: -
CDR3 DNA: TGCGCCAGCAGCTTGATGACGGGGGGGGACAATGAGCAGTTCTTC
CDR3 protein: CASSLMTGGDNEQFF

V gene: TRBV12-3/TRBV12-4
J gene: TRBJ2-5
D gene: TRBD2
clone size: -
CDR3 DNA: TGTGCCAGCAGTTTAAGGCGGGGGACCCTCCAAGAGACCCAGTACTTC
CDR3 protein: CASSLRRGTLQETQYF

V gene: TRBV6-5
J gene: TRBJ1-1
D gene: TRBD1
clone size: few
CDR3 DNA: TGTGCCAGCAGTTCGACAGGGGCGAACACTGAAGCTTTCTTT
CDR3 protein: CASSSTGANTEAFF

V gene: TRBV7-2
J gene: TRBJ2-7
D gene: -
clone size: -
CDR3 DNA: TGTGCCAGCAGCTTTCCCCAACAGGCGGTAAGCTCCTACGAGCAGTACTTC
CDR3 protein: CASSFPQQAVSSYEQYF

V gene: TRBV10-3
J gene: TRBJ2-1
D gene: -
clone size: -
CDR3 DNA: TGTGCCATCAGTGAGAGTCTCTACAATGAGCAGTTCTTC
CDR3 protein: CAISESLYNEQFF

V gene: TRBV12-3/TRBV12-4
J gene: TRBJ2-7
D gene: TRBD2
clone size: -
CDR3 DNA: TGTGCCAGCAGTTTCCGGTCTAGCGGGGGTTACGAGCAGTACTTC
CDR3 protein: CASSFRSSGGYEQYF

V gene: TRBV5-4
J gene: TRBJ1-2
D gene: TRBD1
clone size: -
CDR3 DNA: TGTGCCAGCAGCCAGGGACAGGAGATCTATGGCTACACCTTC
CDR3 protein: CASSQGQEIYGYTF

V gene: TRBV12-3/TRBV12-4
J gene: TRBJ1-2
D gene: -
clone size: many
CDR3 DNA: TGTGCCAGCAGTTTAGCGCGATGGCCGAGCTATGGCTACACCTTC
CDR3 protein: CASSLARWPSYGYTF

V gene: TRBV12-3/TRBV12-4
J gene: TRBJ2-7
D gene: TRBD1
clone size: few
CDR3 DNA: TGTGCCAGCAGTTTCTACAGGGGTGGCGACGAGCAGTACTTC
CDR3 protein: CASSFYRGGDEQYF

V gene: TRBV7-2
J gene: TRBJ2-3
D gene: -
clone size: few
CDR3 DNA: TGTGCCAGCAGCCAGGGACCAGATACGCAGTATTTT
CDR3 protein: CASSQGPDTQYF

V gene: TRBV12-3/TRBV12-4
J gene: TRBJ1-3
D gene: -
clone size: -
CDR3 DNA: TGTGCCAGCAGTCCCTATGACAGCCGCTCTGGAAACACCATATATTTT
CDR3 protein: CASSPYDSRSGNTIYF

V gene: TRBV12-3/TRBV12-4
J gene: TRBJ2-7
D gene: TRBD1
clone size: few
CDR3 DNA: TGTGCCAGCAGTTTGCCAGGGGGCGGGGACGAGCAGTACTTC
CDR3 protein: CASSLPGGGDEQYF

V gene: TRBV20-1
J gene: TRBJ2-7
D gene: -
clone size: few
CDR3 DNA: TGCAGTGCTAGAGGGACGTCGGCGGGGTTTCCTCGCGAGCAGTACTTC
CDR3 protein: CSARGTSAGFPREQYF

V gene: TRBV5-1
J gene: TRBJ2-1
D gene: -
clone size: -
CDR3 DNA: TGCGCCAGCAGCGCTAGGACGGAGGGTGAGCAGTTCTTC
CDR3 protein: CASSARTEGEQFF

V gene: TRBV5-6
J gene: TRBJ2-7
D gene: TRBD1
clone size: -
CDR3 DNA: TGTGCCAGCAGCTTACTATTCAGTGGGACAGGGGGCCTTCCCTACGAGCAGTACTTC
CDR3 protein: CASSLLFSGTGGLPYEQYF

V gene: TRBV20-1
J gene: TRBJ2-1
D gene: TRBD1
clone size: few
CDR3 DNA: TGCAGTGCTAGCAAGGACAGGGAGGTCAATGAGCAGTTCTTC
CDR3 protein: CSASKDREVNEQFF

V gene: TRBV20-1
J gene: TRBJ2-2
D gene: -
clone size: -
CDR3 DNA: TGCAGTGCCAGGTCGGAGGACTACCCGATCGGGGAGCTGTTTTTT
CDR3 protein: CSARSEDYPIGELFF

V gene: TRBV10-2
J gene: TRBJ2-3
D gene: -
clone size: -
CDR3 DNA: TGCGCCAGCAGTGATCCAGGGGAGGTGACAGATACGCAGTATTTT
CDR3 protein: CASSDPGEVTDTQYF

V gene: TRBV6-4
J gene: TRBJ2-2
D gene: -
clone size: many
CDR3 DNA: TGTGCCAGCAGTGACGGAGGGGCCGGGGAGCTGTTTTTT
CDR3 protein: CASSDGGAGELFF

V gene: TRBV20-1
J gene: TRBJ2-3
D gene: TRBD2
clone size: once
CDR3 DNA: TGCAGTGCTAGAGTCACTAGCGGGGGGGCGTCAGATACGCAGTATTTT
CDR3 protein: CSARVTSGGASDTQYF

V gene: TRBV5-1
J gene: TRBJ1-1
D gene: -
clone size: -
CDR3 DNA: TGCGCCAGCAGCTTGGCCGGGCAGGGGACTGAAGCTTTCTTT
CDR3 protein: CASSLAGQGTEAFF

V gene: TRBV20-1
J gene: TRBJ2-1
D gene: TRBD1
clone size: few
CDR3 DNA: TGCAGTGCTAGCGGGACAGCCAACAATGAGCAGTTCTTC
CDR3 protein: CSASGTANNEQFF

V gene: TRBV6-6
J gene: TRBJ1-5
D gene: -
clone size: -
CDR3 DNA: TGTGCCAGCACGGGGTCGGATCAGCCCCAGCATTTT
CDR3 protein: CASTGSDQPQHF

V gene: TRBV6-2/TRBV6-3
J gene: TRBJ1-2
D gene: -
clone size: once
CDR3 DNA: TGTGCCAGCAAAAAGGGCAGCTATGGCTACACCTTC
CDR3 protein: CASKKGSYGYTF